The 18 T cell receptor beta chains below all came from one sample that was sequenced in a study of Graves' ophthalmopathy and Graves' hyperthyroidism. Researchers took RNA transcripts and amplified TCR beta CDR3 regions from them. HTBI-primed RT-PCR formed the first round, and a multiplex PCR formed the second. TCRdb used MiXCR to reprocess the multiplex PCR reads, holding one entry per CDR3 protein. This sample has 500,000 to 800,000 distinct CDR3 sequences, with 35% to 45% found just once. The sample consisted of peripheral blood. All receptors derive from an adult man with Graves' ophthalmopathy.

J is TRBJ2-7 and V is TRBV9; 9 bases align to TRBD1. Germline CDR1 and CDR2: SGDLS and YYNGEE. J lost 5 bases, V lost 4 bases, and 13 bases had no gene match. This CDR3 region has 16 residues. CDR3 loop: CASSTTAGTGSNEQYF. CDR3 DNA: TGTGCCAGCAGCACTACCGCCGGGACAGGGTCCAACGAGCAGTACTTC.

This clonotype was seen many times. The V call is TRBV2, the J call TRBJ1-1; D uncertain. Germline V gives CDR1 SNHLY, CDR2 FYNNEI. V was cut by 5 bases and J by 5 bases, with 3 bases left in between. The CDR3 runs 10 residues. The CDR3 region has the DNA TGTGCCAGCAGTTGGACTGAAGCTTTCTTT. Amino acids: CASSWTEAFF.

The table lists this clonotype with many counts. The rearrangement joins TRBV20-1 to TRBJ1-1, with D unclear. V lost 1 base to trimming and J lost 1 base, with 7 bases between them. The CDR3 consists of 13 residues. Germline-derived CDR1 and CDR2 are DFQATT and SNEGSKA (reference sequence). Written as DNA, the CDR3 is TGCAGTGCTAGAGCAACCAGGAACACTGAAGCTTTCTTT. Residues: CSARATRNTEAFF.

J is TRBJ1-3 and V is TRBV12-3 or TRBV12-4; D might be TRBD1 (5 bases). V was pared by 8 bases and J by 4 bases, with 12 bases between. The CDR3 totals 13 residues. The CDR3 DNA reads as TGTGCCAGCGTTGGGGGGTACGGAAACACCATATATTTT. Its protein product is CASVGGYGNTIYF.

In the case of this clonotype: One end of the junction fails to match germline, which may point to a read error. This chain uses TRBV12-3 or TRBV12-4 with TRBJ1-1, with a possible D match to TRBD1 (5 bases). The CDR3 is 12 amino acids. The CDR3 DNA reads as TGTGCCAGCAGTTGGTCTGGGACTGAAGCTCTCTTT. It translates to CASSWSGTEALF.

This chain links TRBV12-3 or TRBV12-4 with TRBJ2-7; no clear D. The V and J ends lost 5 bases and 0 bases respectively, with 14 bases between them. The CDR3 has 15 residues. The CDR3 sequence is CASSGAPLNSYEQYF. The CDR3 DNA sequence: TGTGCCAGCAGTGGTGCACCACTAAACTCCTACGAGCAGTACTTC.

Here the CDR3 DNA reads TGTGCCACCAGCACCCAGGGAGGGGCCGGGGAGCTGTTTTTT. This translates into CATSTQGGAGELFF. The J gene is TRBJ2-2, the V gene TRBV24-1; 7 nucleotides match TRBD2. CDR3 length: 14 residues. Germline values: CDR1 KGHDR, CDR2 SFDVKD. Trimming took 7 bases from V and 6 from J; bases not matched to a gene: 7.

In the case of this clonotype: A read error may explain this, as a much larger clone is one base away. The rearrangement links TRBV6-5 to TRBJ1-2; 8 bases line up with TRBD1. Germline V gives CDR1 MNHEY, CDR2 SVGAGI. The CDR3 length is 13 residues. This CDR3 is CAGSYSDRVGYTF. In nucleotides, the CDR3 is TGTGCCGGCAGTTACTCGGACAGGGTGGGCTACACCTTC.

In this sample, this clonotype turned up many times. The CDR3 reads CASSQRGRPQETQYF. For the CDR3, the DNA is TGTGCCAGCAGCCAGCGGGGGAGGCCTCAAGAGACCCAGTACTTC. The rearrangement links TRBV7-9 to TRBJ2-5; 8 positions agree with TRBD2. Germline CDR1 SEHNR, CDR2 FQNEAQ (reference sequence). V shed 5 bases, J shed 2 bases, and the junction held 7 bases outside the gene matches. This CDR3 has 15 residues.

This clonotype was seen many times. This sequence joins TRBV19 and TRBJ2-5; D perhaps matches TRBD2 (6 bases). CDR3 size: 13 residues. CDR1 and CDR2 (germline): LNHDA, SQIVND (reference sequence). V was trimmed by 7 bases and J by 1 base, leaving 10 bases between them. The CDR3 nucleotides are TGTGCCAGTAAGTCGGAGGGCCAAGAGACCCAGTACTTC. This codes for CASKSEGQETQYF.

The rearrangement uses TRBV3-1 and TRBJ1-1, with TRBD1 identical over 7 bases. Unmatched junction bases numbered 6, after V lost 3 bases and J lost 5 bases. The CDR3 extends over 14 amino acids. In germline, CDR1 is LGHDT, CDR2 YNNKEL (reference sequence). CDR3 sequence reads: CASSQSTGRTEAFF. CDR3 DNA: TGTGCCAGCAGCCAGTCGACAGGGCGTACTGAAGCTTTCTTT.

This clonotype was seen many times. This chain links TRBV10-3 with TRBJ2-6; 7 bases map to TRBD1. CDR1 ENHRY and CDR2 SYGVKD come from the germline V gene. The J segment lost 0 bases and the V segment lost 5 bases, leaving 1 base of the junction unmatched. This CDR3 contains 15 residues. The chain's CDR3 is CAISRQGSGANVLTF. In nucleotides, the CDR3 is TGTGCCATCAGTCGACAGGGCTCTGGGGCCAACGTCCTGACTTTC.

In regard to this clonotype: A read error may explain this, as a much larger clone is one base away. This rearrangement joins TRBV19 to TRBJ1-1; D unresolved. The germline V gene encodes CDR1 LNHDA and CDR2 SQIVND (reference sequence). Trimming left V 5 bases short and J 8 bases short, with 9 bases between. This CDR3 has 11 amino acids. This chain's CDR3 is CASSPSLEAFF. For the CDR3, the DNA is TGTGCCAGTAGTCCTTCGTTAGAAGCTTTCTTT.

The rearrangement joins TRBV12-3 or TRBV12-4 to TRBJ2-7, with 7 bases aligning to TRBD2. The ends lost 5 bases at V and 6 bases at J; junction bases unmatched: 10. The CDR3 is made up of 14 amino acids. The CDR3 sequence is CASSRSPTSVEQYF. Here the CDR3 DNA reads TGTGCCAGCAGTCGGTCCCCTACTAGCGTCGAGCAGTACTTC.

This clonotype was detected many times. The chain is built from TRBV20-1 and TRBJ1-3; the match to TRBD1 covers 7 bases. Trimming removed 1 base from V and 4 bases from J; junction bases left unmatched: 7. The CDR3 has 15 residues. Germline CDR1 is DFQATT and CDR2 is SNEGSKA (reference sequence). The CDR3 region has the DNA TGCAGTGCTAGAGGGTGGACAGGCTCAGGAAACACCATATATTTT. Translation gives CSARGWTGSGNTIYF.

Note on this clonotype: One end of the junction varies from germline; a read error may be responsible. This chain joins TRBV25-1 and TRBJ2-5, with 7 nucleotides matching TRBD2. From germline, CDR1 is MGHDK and CDR2 SYGVNS. This CDR3 region has 12 residues. The chain's CDR3 is CTSRVAGETQYF. CDR3 nucleotide sequence: TGTACCAGCAGAGTAGCGGGTGAGACCCAGTACTTC.

This clonotype was recorded a few times. The gene calls are TRBV20-1 and TRBJ1-6, with 12 nucleotides matching TRBD1. This CDR3 contains 16 residues. Germline assignment: CDR1 DFQATT and CDR2 SNEGSKA (reference sequence). With V trimmed by 1 base and J by 9 bases, 7 bases remained unmatched. The CDR3 DNA follows: TGCAGTGCTAGAGTCTCGGGACAGGGGGCCGCTTCACCCCTCCACTTT. Protein sequence: CSARVSGQGAASPLHF.

The rearrangement links TRBV20-1 to TRBJ2-7; D gene ambiguous. CDR1 DFQATT and CDR2 SNEGSKA come from the germline V gene (reference sequence). The CDR3 runs to 16 residues. Trimming removed 3 bases at V and 0 bases at J, with 18 bases between. The CDR3 spells CSASRGGQAYSYEQYF. In DNA, the CDR3 is TGCAGTGCTAGCAGAGGTGGGCAGGCGTACTCCTACGAGCAGTACTTC.